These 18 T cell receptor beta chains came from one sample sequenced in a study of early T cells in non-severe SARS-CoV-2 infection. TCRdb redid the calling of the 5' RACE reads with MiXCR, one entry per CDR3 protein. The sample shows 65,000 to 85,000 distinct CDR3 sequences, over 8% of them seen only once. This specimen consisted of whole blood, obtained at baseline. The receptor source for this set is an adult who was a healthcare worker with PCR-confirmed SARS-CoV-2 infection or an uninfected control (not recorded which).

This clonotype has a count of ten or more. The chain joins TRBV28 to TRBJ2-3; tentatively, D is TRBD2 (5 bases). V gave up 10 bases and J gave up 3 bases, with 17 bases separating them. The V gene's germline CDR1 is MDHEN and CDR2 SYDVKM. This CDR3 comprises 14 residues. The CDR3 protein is CATFRDIGTDTQYF. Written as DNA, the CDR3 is TGTGCCACCTTCCGGGATATCGGAACAGATACGCAGTATTTT.

CDR3 sequence: CSVGTGSYEQYF. CDR3 bases: TGCAGCGTGGGGACAGGGAGCTACGAGCAGTACTTC. The rearrangement joins TRBV29-1 to TRBJ2-7, with 9 bases matching TRBD1. V was pared by 6 bases and J by 3 bases, with 3 bases of the junction left unmatched. The CDR3 extends over 12 amino acids. The germline CDR1 and CDR2 sequences are SQVTM and ANQGSEA.

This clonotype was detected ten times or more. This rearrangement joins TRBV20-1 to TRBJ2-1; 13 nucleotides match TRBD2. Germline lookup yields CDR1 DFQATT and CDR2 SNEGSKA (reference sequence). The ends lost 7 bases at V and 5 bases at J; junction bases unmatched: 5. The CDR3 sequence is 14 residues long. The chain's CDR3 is CSGRLAGGHNEQFF. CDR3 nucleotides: TGCAGTGGCCGACTAGCGGGAGGCCACAATGAGCAGTTCTTC.

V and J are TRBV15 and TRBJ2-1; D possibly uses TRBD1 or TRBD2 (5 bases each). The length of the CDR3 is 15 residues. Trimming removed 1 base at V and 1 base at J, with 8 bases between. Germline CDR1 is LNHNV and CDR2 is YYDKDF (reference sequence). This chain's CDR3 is CATSRAGSSYNEQFF. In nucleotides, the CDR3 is TGTGCCACCAGCAGAGCAGGGAGTTCCTACAATGAGCAGTTCTTC.

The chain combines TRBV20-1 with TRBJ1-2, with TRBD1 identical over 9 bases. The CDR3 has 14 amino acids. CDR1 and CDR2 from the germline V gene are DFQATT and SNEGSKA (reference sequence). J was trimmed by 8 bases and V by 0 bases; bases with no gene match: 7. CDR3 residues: CSAREIWTGDGYTF. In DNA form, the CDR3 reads TGCAGTGCTAGAGAAATATGGACAGGGGACGGCTACACCTTC.

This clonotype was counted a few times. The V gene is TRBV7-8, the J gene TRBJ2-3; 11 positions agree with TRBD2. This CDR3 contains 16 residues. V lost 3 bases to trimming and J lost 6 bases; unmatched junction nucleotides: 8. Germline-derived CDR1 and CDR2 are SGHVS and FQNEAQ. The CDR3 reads CASSLMTSGTGDTQYF. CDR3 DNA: TGTGCCAGCAGCTTGATGACTAGCGGGACAGGGGATACGCAGTATTTT. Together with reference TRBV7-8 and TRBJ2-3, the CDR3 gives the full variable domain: GAGVSQSPRYKVAKRGQDVALRCDPISGHVSLFWYQQALGQGPEFLTYFQNEAQLDKSGLPSDRFFAERPEGSVSTLKIQRTQQEDSAVYLCASSLMTSGTGDTQYFGPGTRLTVL.

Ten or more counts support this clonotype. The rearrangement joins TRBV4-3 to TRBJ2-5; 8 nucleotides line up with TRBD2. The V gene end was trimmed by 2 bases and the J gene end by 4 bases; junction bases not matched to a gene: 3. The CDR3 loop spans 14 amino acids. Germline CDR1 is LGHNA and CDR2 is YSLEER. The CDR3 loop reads CASSQSGRAETQYF. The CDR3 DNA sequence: TGCGCCAGCAGCCAATCCGGGAGGGCAGAGACCCAGTACTTC.

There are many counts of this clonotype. CDR3 sequence (DNA): TGCAGCGTTCTGTTCATGGCAGGGGGAGACAATGAGCAGTTCTTC. The encoded protein is CSVLFMAGGDNEQFF. The chain uses TRBV29-1 and TRBJ2-1; 7 bases are shared with TRBD1. CDR1 and CDR2 (germline): SQVTM, ANQGSEA. The junction had 12 bases not matched to a gene; V was cut back by 5 bases and J by 5 bases. The CDR3 covers 15 residues.

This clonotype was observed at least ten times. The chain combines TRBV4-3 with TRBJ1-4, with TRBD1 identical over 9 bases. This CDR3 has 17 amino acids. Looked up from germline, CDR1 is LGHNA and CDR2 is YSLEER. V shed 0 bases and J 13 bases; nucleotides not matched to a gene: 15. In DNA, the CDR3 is TGCGCCAGCAGCCAAGAGCCCCGTCCGGGACAGGGTGGTAGACTGTTTTTT. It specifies CASSQEPRPGQGGRLFF.

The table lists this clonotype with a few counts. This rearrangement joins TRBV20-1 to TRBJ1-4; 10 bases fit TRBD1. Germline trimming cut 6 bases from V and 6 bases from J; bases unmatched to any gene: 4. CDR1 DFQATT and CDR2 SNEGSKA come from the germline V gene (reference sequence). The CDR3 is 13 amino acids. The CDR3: CSALTGGHEKLFF. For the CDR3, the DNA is TGCAGTGCCCTGACAGGGGGCCATGAAAAACTGTTTTTT.

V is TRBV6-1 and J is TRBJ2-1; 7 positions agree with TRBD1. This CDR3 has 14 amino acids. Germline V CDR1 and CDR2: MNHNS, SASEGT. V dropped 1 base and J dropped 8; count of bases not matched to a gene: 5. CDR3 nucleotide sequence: TGTGCCAGCAGTGAAGGGGGACAGACGGATGAGCAGTTCTTC. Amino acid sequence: CASSEGGQTDEQFF.

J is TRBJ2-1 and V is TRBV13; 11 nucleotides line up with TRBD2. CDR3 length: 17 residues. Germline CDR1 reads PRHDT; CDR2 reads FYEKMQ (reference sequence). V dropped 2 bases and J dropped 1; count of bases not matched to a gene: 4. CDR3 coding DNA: TGTGCCAGCAGCTTAATTGTAGCGGGAGGGTCCTACAATGAGCAGTTCTTC. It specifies CASSLIVAGGSYNEQFF.

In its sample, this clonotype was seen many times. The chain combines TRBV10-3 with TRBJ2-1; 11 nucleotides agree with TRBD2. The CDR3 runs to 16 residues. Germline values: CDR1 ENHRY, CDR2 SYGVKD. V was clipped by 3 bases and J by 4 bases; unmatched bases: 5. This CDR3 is CAISDPRLAGYNEQFF. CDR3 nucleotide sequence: TGTGCCATCAGTGACCCAAGACTAGCGGGATACAATGAGCAGTTCTTC.

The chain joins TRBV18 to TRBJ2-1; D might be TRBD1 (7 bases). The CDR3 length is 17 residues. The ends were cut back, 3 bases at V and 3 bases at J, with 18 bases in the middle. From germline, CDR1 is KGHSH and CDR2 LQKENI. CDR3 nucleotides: TGTGCCAGCTCACCGTTCAGGGGGGCCCTCCTCTACAATGAGCAGTTCTTC. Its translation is CASSPFRGALLYNEQFF.

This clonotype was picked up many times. The CDR3 region is CASSHDRDSPLHF. The CDR3 DNA reads TGTGCCAGCAGCCATGACAGGGATTCACCCCTCCACTTT. The chain joins TRBV7-6 to TRBJ1-6, with 7 bases identical to TRBD1. With V trimmed by 5 bases and J by 8 bases, 3 bases remained unmatched. The germline V gene encodes CDR1 SGHVS and CDR2 FNYEAQ. There are 13 residues in the CDR3. The whole variable domain, filled in from reference TRBV7-6 and TRBJ1-6, reads GAGVSQSPRYKVTKRGQDVALRCDPISGHVSLYWYRQALGQGPEFLTYFNYEAQQDKSGLPNDRFSAERPEGSISTLTIQRTEQRDSAMYRCASSHDRDSPLHFGNGTRLTVT.

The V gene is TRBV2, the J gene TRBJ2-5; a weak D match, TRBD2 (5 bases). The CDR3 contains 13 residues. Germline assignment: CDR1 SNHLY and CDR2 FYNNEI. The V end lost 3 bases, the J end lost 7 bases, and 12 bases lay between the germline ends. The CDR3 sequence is CASSDSGVGTQYF. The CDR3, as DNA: TGTGCCAGCAGTGATTCCGGGGTTGGGACCCAGTACTTC.

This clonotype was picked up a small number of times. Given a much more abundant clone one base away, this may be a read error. Written as DNA, the CDR3 is TGTGCCAGCAGTCCTTTTTGGGGCTCTGAAAACACCATATATTTT. Residues: CASSPFWGSENTIYF. The gene calls are TRBV12-3 or TRBV12-4 and TRBJ1-3; maybe TRBD1 (5 bases). There are 15 residues in the CDR3.

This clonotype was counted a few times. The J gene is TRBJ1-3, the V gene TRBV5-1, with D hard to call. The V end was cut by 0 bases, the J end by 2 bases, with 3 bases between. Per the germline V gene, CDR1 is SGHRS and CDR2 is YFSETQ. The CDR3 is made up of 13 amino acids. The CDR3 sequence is CASSLVPGNTIYF. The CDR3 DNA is TGCGCCAGCAGCTTGGTCCCTGGAAACACCATATATTTT.